Each of the 20 T cell receptor beta chains below was sequenced from the same sample in a study of glioma-infiltrating T cells after dendritic cell vaccination. Generated by immunoSEQ multiplex PCR, the TCRdb table keeps only in-frame clones and is missing some. The sample holds roughly 100,000 clones, nearly 90% seen once. Regarding time point: after dendritic cell vaccination, including at tumor progression/relapse. Sequenced here: blood, sampled after dendritic cell vaccination. These receptors originate from a human donor with glioblastoma.

The CDR3 coding sequence is TGTGCCAGCAGTGTTAAAGGGGATACTGAAGCTTTCTTT. Encoded protein: CASSVKGDTEAFF. The chain joins TRBV2 to TRBJ1-1; D perhaps matches TRBD1 (5 bases). This CDR3 has 13 residues. Germline CDR1 is SNHLY and CDR2 is FYNNEI. V was pared by 4 bases and J by 5 bases, with 11 bases between.

The chain links TRBV7-6 to TRBJ2-1; 7 bases are shared with TRBD2. With V trimmed by 3 bases and J by 8 bases, 10 bases remained unmatched. This CDR3 region has 15 residues. The germline CDR1 and CDR2 sequences are SGHVS and FNYEAQ. CDR3 in amino acids: CASSLGGRWEDEQFF. DNA of the CDR3: TGTGCCAGCAGCTTGGGGGGGAGATGGGAGGATGAGCAGTTCTTC.

Of note for this clone: One junction end disagrees with the germline gene, perhaps due to a read error. In the same sample, other DNA sequences code for this CDR3. CDR3 DNA sequence: TGTGCCAGTAGCTTGCCCCCAGGGGCGAACACTGAAGCTTTCTTT. It is translated as CASSLPPGANTEAFF. The V call is TRBV5-4, the J call TRBJ1-1; D perhaps matches TRBD1 (6 bases). CDR3 size: 15 residues. Per germline, CDR1 SGHNT and CDR2 YYREEE (reference sequence).

This clone was detected only once. This sequence joins TRBV7-9 and TRBJ1-1, with D tentatively TRBD1 (6 bases). The CDR3 is made up of 13 amino acids. The V and J ends lost 10 bases and 5 bases respectively, with 17 bases between them. The V gene's germline CDR1 is SEHNR and CDR2 FQNEAQ (reference sequence). The CDR3 region has the DNA TGTGCCACCACACCTTTGACAGGTACTGAAGCTTTCTTT. Protein: CATTPLTGTEAFF.

This sequence joins TRBV27 and TRBJ1-5; a weak D match, TRBD1 (6 bases). CDR1 MNHEY and CDR2 SMNVEV come from the germline V gene (reference sequence). The ends were cut back, 6 bases at V and 6 bases at J, with 12 bases in the middle. The CDR3 extends over 13 amino acids. The CDR3 DNA reads TGTGCCAGCAGGCACAGGGAGGGTCAGCCCCAGCATTTT. Its translation is CASRHREGQPQHF.

The chain couples TRBV10-3 to TRBJ1-2, with D perhaps TRBD1 (6 bases). V was shortened by 3 bases and J by 6 bases, with 14 bases between the two germline ends. The CDR3 has 14 residues. Germline CDR1 ENHRY, CDR2 SYGVKD. The CDR3 nucleotides read TGTGCCATCAGTGACCGGCAGGGGAGGGATGGCTACACCTTC. Protein product: CAISDRQGRDGYTF.

The rearrangement uses TRBV6-1 and TRBJ2-1; perhaps TRBD2 as D (5 bases). V was clipped by 6 bases and J by 6 bases, with 18 bases between them. The germline V gene encodes CDR1 MNHNS and CDR2 SASEGT. This CDR3 is built from 15 residues. CDR3 amino acids: CASRWAGEPSNEQFF. Written as DNA, the CDR3 is TGTGCCAGCAGGTGGGCGGGTGAACCCTCCAATGAGCAGTTCTTC.

V gene TRBV2 combines with J gene TRBJ2-5, with TRBD2 as a possible D gene (6 bases). The DNA end is a closer match to TRBJ2-7, so the J assignment may be wrong. CDR1 and CDR2 (germline): SNHLY, FYNNEI. The CDR3 totals 13 residues. In nucleotides, the CDR3 is TGTGCCAGCAGTGGGGAGGCGGTCGGCGAGCAGTACTTC. This encodes CASSGEAVGEQYF.

This rearrangement joins TRBV30 to TRBJ2-1, with D tentatively TRBD2 (7 bases). The V end was cut by 8 bases, the J end by 8 bases, with 22 bases between. Germline CDR1 reads GTSNPN; CDR2 reads SVGIG (reference sequence). This CDR3 comprises 14 residues. Here the CDR3 DNA reads TGTGCCGGAGGGAGTGGCGGGGGCAGCGATGAGCAGTTCTTC. Residues: CAGGSGGGSDEQFF.

This clone was recorded once. This chain connects TRBV7-9 to TRBJ1-2; no clear D gene. CDR1 and CDR2 (germline): SEHNR, FQNEAQ (reference sequence). The CDR3 is 13 amino acids. The V and J ends lost 0 bases and 4 bases respectively, with 6 bases between them. CDR3 sequence: CASSLAGFYGYTF. CDR3 nucleotides: TGTGCCAGCAGCTTAGCCGGGTTCTATGGCTACACCTTC.

There are a few counts of this clone. The chain recombines TRBV28 with TRBJ1-2; 10 nucleotides align to TRBD1. The CDR3 is 17 residues long. Germline V gene lookup returns CDR1 MDHEN and CDR2 SYDVKM. V lost 7 bases, J lost 3 bases, and 14 bases stayed unmatched. The CDR3 sequence is CASTLRWGTGEDYGYTF. In DNA, the CDR3 is TGTGCCAGCACCTTAAGGTGGGGGACAGGGGAGGACTATGGCTACACCTTC.

The sample holds one count of this clone. V is TRBV27 and J is TRBJ2-5; TRBD2 is a possible D gene (6 bases). Trimming took 2 bases from V and 5 from J, leaving 30 bases between them. This CDR3 comprises 20 residues. Germline V CDR1 and CDR2: MNHEY, SMNVEV (reference sequence). The CDR3 region has the DNA TGTGCCAGCAGTTTAGGTTACGGAAAGGCGGGACGGGGGAAGGCGGAGACCCAGTACTTC. Protein: CASSLGYGKAGRGKAETQYF.

This rearrangement joins TRBV30 to TRBJ1-2, with 7 bases that match TRBD1. Germline V gene lookup returns CDR1 GTSNPN and CDR2 SVGIG (reference sequence). J was trimmed by 8 bases and V by 5 bases; bases with no gene match: 11. CDR3 length equals 13 residues. CDR3 protein: CAWSTQGIWGYTF. CDR3 bases: TGTGCCTGGTCAACACAGGGGATTTGGGGCTACACCTTC. Full variable domain (outside the CDR3, taken from reference TRBV30 and TRBJ1-2): SQTIHQWPATLVQPVGSPLSLECTVEGTSNPNLYWYRQAAGRGLQLLFYSVGIGQISSEVPQNLSASRPQDRQFILSSKKLLLSDSGFYLCAWSTQGIWGYTFGSGTRLTVV.

V is TRBV6-1 and J is TRBJ2-7, with a tentative D call TRBD1 (5 bases). CDR1 MNHNS and CDR2 SASEGT come from the germline V gene. The CDR3 spans 13 residues. Trimming took off 4 bases at V and 4 bases at J, with 11 bases between the two ends. The CDR3 is CASSVLQGYEQYF. As DNA, the CDR3 is TGTGCCAGCAGTGTTCTCCAGGGTTACGAGCAGTACTTC.

The CDR3 region is CASSGGRQERRDTQYF. CDR3 sequence (DNA): TGTGCCAGCAGCGGCGGAAGACAGGAACGGCGAGATACGCAGTATTTT. The V gene is TRBV9, the J gene TRBJ2-3, with D possibly matching TRBD1 (6 bases). The CDR3 spans 16 residues. V lost 3 bases to trimming and J lost 5 bases, with 19 bases between them. From germline, CDR1 is SGDLS and CDR2 YYNGEE. The full variable domain, its missing parts supplied by reference TRBV9 and TRBJ2-3, is DSGVTQTPKHLITATGQRVTLRCSPRSGDLSVYWYQQSLDQGLQFLIQYYNGEERAKGNILERFSAQQFPDLHSELNLSSLELGDSALYFCASSGGRQERRDTQYFGPGTRLTVL.

The chain links TRBV7-3 to TRBJ2-2; 9 bases are a match to TRBD2. CDR1 is SGHTA and CDR2 is FQGTGA in the germline V gene. Germline trimming cut 2 bases from V and 1 base from J; bases unmatched to any gene: 2. The CDR3 runs 16 residues. The CDR3 sequence: CASSLLAGRNTGELFF. The CDR3 DNA reads TGTGCCAGCAGCTTACTAGCGGGGAGGAACACCGGGGAGCTGTTTTTT. The full variable domain, rest sourced from reference TRBV7-3 and TRBJ2-2, is GAGVSQTPSNKVTEKGKYVELRCDPISGHTALYWYRQSLGQGPEFLIYFQGTGAADDSGLPNDRFFAVRPEGSVSTLKIQRTERGDSAVYLCASSLLAGRNTGELFFGEGSRLTVL.

A remark on this clone: The sample has other DNA sequences that encode this CDR3 too. The chain carries TRBV5-1 and TRBJ1-1, with D possibly being TRBD1 (6 bases). The CDR3 runs to 13 residues. Germline-derived CDR1 and CDR2 are SGHRS and YFSETQ. With 2 bases removed from V and 3 bases from J, the gap between germline ends came to 8 bases. CDR3 in DNA: TGCGCCAGCAGCTTACAGGGTGACACTGAAGCTTTCTTT. It specifies CASSLQGDTEAFF.

In this sample, this clone turned up once. This chain connects TRBV5-6 to TRBJ1-4, with D perhaps TRBD1 (6 bases). Looked up from germline, CDR1 is SGHDT and CDR2 is YYEEEE. The CDR3 has 14 residues. V was clipped by 8 bases and J by 2 bases, with 13 bases between them. The CDR3 sequence: CASRNRVTNEKLFF. The CDR3 coding sequence is TGTGCCAGTAGAAACAGGGTCACTAATGAAAAACTGTTTTTT.

DNA for the CDR3: TGTGCCAGCTCACCAGGGCAGCTCTACGAGCAGTACTTC. It specifies CASSPGQLYEQYF. The J gene is TRBJ2-7, the V gene TRBV18; D uncertain. This CDR3 contains 13 residues. CDR1 KGHSH and CDR2 LQKENI come from the germline V gene. Trimming removed 2 bases from V and 3 bases from J, with 8 bases in between. Full variable domain (outside the CDR3, taken from reference TRBV18 and TRBJ2-7): NAGVMQNPRHLVRRRGQEARLRCSPMKGHSHVYWYRQLPEEGLKFMVYLQKENIIDESGMPKERFSAEFPKEGPSILRIQQVVRGDSAAYFCASSPGQLYEQYFGPGTRLTVT.

The chain has TRBV2 and TRBJ1-5; D is perhaps TRBD1 (6 bases). CDR1 SNHLY and CDR2 FYNNEI come from the germline V gene. The CDR3 sequence is 17 residues long. V was pared by 6 bases and J by 0 bases, with 18 bases between. DNA of the CDR3: TGTGCCAGCAGCGGGGATAGGGGACACCATAGCAATCAGCCCCAGCATTTT. Its translation: CASSGDRGHHSNQPQHF.